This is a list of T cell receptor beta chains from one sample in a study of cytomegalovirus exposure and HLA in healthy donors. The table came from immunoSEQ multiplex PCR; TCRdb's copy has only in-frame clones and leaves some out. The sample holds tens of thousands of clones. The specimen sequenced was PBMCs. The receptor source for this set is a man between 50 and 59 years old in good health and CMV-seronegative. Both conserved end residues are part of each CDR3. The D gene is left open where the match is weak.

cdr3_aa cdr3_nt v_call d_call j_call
CASSLVKRGRLEQYF TGTGCCAGCAGCTTAGTCAAGCGGGGGCGCCTCGAGCAGTACTTC TRBV11-2 TRBD2 TRBJ2-7
CASSQAPGQSEKLFF TGCGCCAGCAGCCAAGCACCGGGACAAAGTGAAAAACTGTTTTTT TRBV4-1 NA TRBJ1-4
CASSSHLVYEQYF TGTGCCAGCAGCTCCCACTTAGTGTACGAGCAGTACTTC TRBV13 NA TRBJ2-7
CASTPPEIMNTEAFF TGTGCCAGCACCCCCCCGGAGATCATGAACACTGAAGCTTTCTTT TRBV7-9 NA TRBJ1-1
CASSFTSSQETQYF TGTGCCAGCAGCTTTACCTCCAGTCAAGAGACCCAGTACTTC TRBV7-9 NA TRBJ2-5
CASRGPGAGGYTF TGTGCCAGCAGAGGGCCAGGGGCTGGTGGCTACACCTTC TRBV6-1 NA TRBJ1-2
CASSYGGAGDTEAFF TGTGCCAGCAGTTACGGGGGGGCGGGAGACACTGAAGCTTTCTTT TRBV6-5 NA TRBJ1-1
CASSIDQGTSGAGTQYF TGTGCCAGTAGTATAGATCAGGGGACTAGCGGGGCCGGTACGCAGTATTTT TRBV19 TRBD2 TRBJ2-3
CASALGLAGGKETQYF TGTGCCAGCGCTCTCGGACTAGCGGGGGGAAAAGAGACCCAGTACTTC TRBV9 TRBD2 TRBJ2-5
CASSRDYNTGELFF TGTGCCAGCAGCAGAGACTATAACACCGGGGAGCTGTTTTTT TRBV7-3 NA TRBJ2-2
CASREPRAPLHF TGTGCCAGTCGGGAGCCCAGGGCACCCCTCCACTTT TRBV19 NA TRBJ1-6
CASSARGREGLYGYTF TGTGCCAGCAGCGCCAGGGGGCGCGAAGGGCTCTATGGCTACACCTTC TRBV9 TRBD1 TRBJ1-2
CASSDDGRNYGYTF TGTGCCAGCAGTGACGACGGCAGGAACTATGGCTACACCTTC TRBV2 NA TRBJ1-2
CASSLRGGGRDTEAFF TGTGCCAGCAGCTTAAGGGGTGGCGGAAGGGACACTGAAGCTTTCTTT TRBV7-6 NA TRBJ1-1
CASSGDSPSSYNSPLHF TGTGCCAGTAGTGGGGACAGCCCGAGCTCCTATAATTCACCCCTCCACTTT TRBV19 TRBD1 TRBJ1-6
CSVVGLAYEQYF TGCAGCGTTGTCGGGTTGGCCTACGAGCAGTACTTC TRBV29-1 NA TRBJ2-7
CASSLQGAGVYEQYF TGTGCCAGCAGCCTTCAGGGAGCGGGGGTCTACGAGCAGTACTTC TRBV5-4 TRBD2 TRBJ2-7
CASSLDSRVQQYF TGTGCCAGCAGTCTGGACAGCCGGGTGCAGCAGTACTTC TRBV6-5 NA TRBJ2-7
CASSARDRVNTEAFF TGTGCCAGCAGTGCCCGGGACAGGGTGAACACTGAAGCTTTCTTT TRBV27 TRBD1 TRBJ1-1
CASSLRAPEAFF TGTGCCAGCAGTTTGAGGGCCCCTGAAGCTTTCTTT TRBV28 NA TRBJ1-1
CASSPRGTESYEQYF TGTGCCAGCAGTCCTCGCGGGACGGAATCCTACGAGCAGTACTTC TRBV7-8 NA TRBJ2-7
CASSFDRTTYEQYF TGTGCCAGCAGCTTCGACAGGACCACCTACGAGCAGTACTTC TRBV5-4 NA TRBJ2-7
CASSDLRRTSTDTQYF TGTGCCAGCAGTGACCTCAGGCGCACTAGCACAGATACGCAGTATTTT TRBV25-1 NA TRBJ2-3
CASSHQGSQAGNTIYF TGTGCCAGCAGTCATCAGGGGTCTCAAGCTGGAAACACCATATATTTT TRBV2 NA TRBJ1-3
CASNRDHYEQYF TGCGCCAGCAACAGAGACCACTACGAGCAGTACTTC TRBV5-1 NA TRBJ2-7
CAITEGAYEQYF TGTGCCATCACCGAGGGAGCATACGAGCAGTACTTC TRBV10-3 NA TRBJ2-7
CASKSSTSGSYEQYF TGTGCCAGCAAATCCTCGACTAGCGGGTCCTACGAGCAGTACTTC TRBV6-1 TRBD2 TRBJ2-7
CASNEAGQGFGQPQHF TGTGCCAGCAATGAGGCCGGACAGGGGTTTGGTCAGCCCCAGCATTTT TRBV6-1 TRBD1 TRBJ1-5
CASSPLTGLVPYSPLHF TGTGCCAGCAGTCCGCTTACAGGGTTAGTTCCCTATTCACCCCTCCACTTT TRBV28 NA TRBJ1-6
CASSYSMTMRNTIYF TGTGCCAGCAGTTACTCGATGACTATGAGAAACACCATATATTTT TRBV6-5 NA TRBJ1-3
CASSSLRRGKGYNSPLHF TGTGCCAGCAGCTCACTAAGGCGCGGGAAGGGCTATAATTCACCCCTCCACTTT TRBV11-3 NA TRBJ1-6
CASSPQGAGANVLTF TGTGCCAGCAGCCCTCAGGGGGCTGGGGCCAACGTCCTGACTTTC TRBV11-2 TRBD1 TRBJ2-6
CASSPDPGQGAKPQHF TGTGCCAGCAGCCCAGACCCGGGACAGGGGGCGAAGCCCCAGCATTTT TRBV9 TRBD1 TRBJ1-5
CASTKPGQFNSNQPQHF TGTGCCAGCACAAAACCGGGACAGTTTAATAGCAATCAGCCCCAGCATTTT TRBV28 TRBD1 TRBJ1-5
CASRGVLSTDTQYF TGTGCCAGTAGAGGGGTTCTGTCCACAGATACGCAGTATTTT TRBV19 NA TRBJ2-3
CASSYPGARVTEAFF TGTGCCAGCAGCTACCCAGGGGCGAGGGTCACTGAAGCTTTCTTT TRBV5-6 NA TRBJ1-1
CASSDFGENTGELFF TGCGCCAGCAGTGATTTCGGAGAGAACACCGGGGAGCTGTTTTTT TRBV10-1 NA TRBJ2-2
CASRPTGVSEAFF TGTGCCAGCAGACCTACGGGTGTCTCTGAAGCTTTCTTT TRBV6-5 NA TRBJ1-1
CASSLQGNNEQYF TGCGCCAGCAGCTTGCAGGGTAACAACGAGCAGTACTTC TRBV5-1 NA TRBJ2-7
CASSRTGTSRGDTQYF TGTGCCAGCAGCCGGACCGGGACTAGCAGGGGAGATACGCAGTATTTT TRBV7-2 TRBD2 TRBJ2-3
CASSLAPSGGASNEYEQYF TGCGCCAGCAGCTTGGCCCCCTCGGGGGGGGCGAGTAATGAGTACGAGCAGTACTTC TRBV5-1 TRBD2 TRBJ2-7
CASSSGTDSNQPQHF TGTGCCAGCAGCTCCGGGACAGATAGCAATCAGCCCCAGCATTTT TRBV5-8 TRBD1 TRBJ1-5